The 25 T cell receptor beta chains below come from one sample, sequenced in a study of blood T cell repertoires in COVID-19. Sequencing was performed with immunoSEQ multiplex PCR; in TCRdb, only in-frame clones are kept and a portion is missing. The sample contains some 260,000 clones, nearly 90% of which appear only once. The source material was peripheral blood. Source of these receptors: a man between 18 and 35 years old with active or convalescent COVID-19.

The chain's CDR3 is CASSSVTGGITGNTIYF. The CDR3 region has the DNA TGCGCCAGCAGCTCTGTGACAGGGGGCATTACTGGAAACACCATATATTTT. This rearrangement joins TRBV5-1 to TRBJ1-3, with TRBD1 matching 10 bases. This CDR3 region has 17 residues. Germline V gene lookup returns CDR1 SGHRS and CDR2 YFSETQ. J lost 2 bases, V lost 3 bases, and 8 bases had no gene match.

The rearrangement joins TRBV4-3 to TRBJ2-7; the D gene is possibly TRBD1 (6 bases). The V and J ends lost 1 base and 0 bases respectively, with 10 bases between them. Germline lookup yields CDR1 LGHNA and CDR2 YSLEER. The CDR3 consists of 15 residues. CDR3 DNA: TGCGCCAGCAGCCAAGTATCAGGGGTCTCCTACGAGCAGTACTTC. It translates to CASSQVSGVSYEQYF.

The genes are TRBV11-2 and TRBJ1-1; D unclear. This CDR3 has 14 amino acids. CDR1 and CDR2 from the germline V gene are SGHAT and FQNNGV. V lost 0 bases to trimming and J lost 10 bases, with 15 bases between them. This CDR3 reads CASSLDRWSPGAFF. Here the CDR3 DNA reads TGTGCCAGCAGCTTAGATCGATGGTCTCCGGGAGCTTTCTTT.

The rearrangement links TRBV27 to TRBJ2-7; 11 nucleotides align to TRBD1. This CDR3 contains 16 residues. The V gene end was trimmed by 0 bases and the J gene end by 2 bases; junction bases not matched to a gene: 3. Germline V gene sequence: CDR1 MNHEY, CDR2 SMNVEV (reference sequence). CDR3 region: CASSLSGGQGAYEQYF. The CDR3 bases are TGTGCCAGCAGTTTATCCGGGGGACAGGGGGCCTACGAGCAGTACTTC.

The chain combines TRBV6-5 with TRBJ2-1; possible D gene TRBD1, 6 bases. This CDR3 is 15 amino acids long. CDR1 is MNHEY, CDR2 SVGAGI, per germline. The V end lost 4 bases, the J end lost 9 bases, and 19 bases lay between the germline ends. Here the CDR3 DNA reads TGTGCCAGCAGTTCTTTTGGACAGCAGCGTCCTGAGCAGTTCTTC. Its translation: CASSSFGQQRPEQFF.

The V call is TRBV29-1, the J call TRBJ2-1; weak D call: TRBD1 (6 bases). V was clipped by 4 bases and J by 0 bases, with 19 bases between them. Germline CDR1 and CDR2: SQVTM and ANQGSEA. This CDR3 region has 17 residues. CDR3 sequence: CSVGWGPIPDSYNEQFF. The DNA of the CDR3 is TGCAGCGTTGGATGGGGGCCGATACCAGACTCCTACAATGAGCAGTTCTTC.

This chain connects TRBV27 to TRBJ2-7; 8 bases match TRBD2. Germline V gene sequence: CDR1 MNHEY, CDR2 SMNVEV (reference sequence). CDR3 length: 14 amino acids. With 3 bases clipped from V and 5 bases from J, the junction kept 6 bases outside the gene matches. As DNA, the CDR3 is TGTGCCAGCAGTTTCGGGGGGGCTCGCCACGAGCAGTACTTC. Amino acid sequence: CASSFGGARHEQYF.

The CDR3 DNA follows: TGTGCCAGCAGTGAAGGGGGTAGGGGATCTGGAAACACCATATATTTT. The encoded protein is CASSEGGRGSGNTIYF. The chain has TRBV2 and TRBJ1-3, with D perhaps matching TRBD1 (5 bases). This CDR3 comprises 16 residues. The germline gives CDR1 SNHLY, CDR2 FYNNEI. V was clipped by 1 base and J by 1 base, with 11 bases between them.

The chain employs TRBV6-5 and TRBJ2-2, with unresolved D. The germline V and J ends were trimmed by 2 bases and 7 bases, with 8 bases remaining between them. The germline CDR1 and CDR2 sequences are MNHEY and SVGAGI. The CDR3 extends over 13 amino acids. CDR3 DNA: TGTGCCAGCAGTTACCAGCCAGGCGGGGAGCTGTTTTTT. This gives the protein CASSYQPGGELFF.

With regard to this clone: The sample holds other DNA sequences that translate to the same CDR3. The V and J genes are TRBV7-9 and TRBJ2-3; a possible D gene is TRBD2 (5 bases). Trimming removed 2 bases at V and 0 bases at J, with 6 bases between. There are 14 residues in the CDR3. The germline V gene encodes CDR1 SEHNR and CDR2 FQNEAQ (reference sequence). CDR3 in amino acids: CASSLTGSTDTQYF. In DNA, the CDR3 is TGTGCCAGCAGCTTAACGGGGAGCACAGATACGCAGTATTTT.

The chain joins TRBV4-3 to TRBJ1-3; 11 positions agree with TRBD1. Losses at the gene ends were 3 bases for V and 2 bases for J; bases not matched to a gene: 0. Germline V CDR1 and CDR2: LGHNA, YSLEER. The CDR3 runs 15 residues. CDR3 protein: CASSQDRGPGNTIYF. CDR3 DNA sequence: TGCGCCAGCAGCCAGGACAGGGGGCCTGGAAACACCATATATTTT.

The chain combines TRBV3-1 (or the pseudogene TRBV3-2) with TRBJ2-5; D call uncertain. The CDR3 is made up of 12 amino acids. The germline V and J ends were trimmed by 1 base and 11 bases, with 11 bases remaining between them. Per germline, CDR1 LGHDT and CDR2 YNNKEL (reference sequence). CDR3 in DNA: TGTGCCAGCAGCCAAGTTGTGTCTCTACAGTACTTC. Its protein product is CASSQVVSLQYF.

The chain combines TRBV12-3 or TRBV12-4 with TRBJ1-1, with D hard to call. The CDR3 length is 13 residues. Trimming stripped 1 base from V and 1 base from J, with 4 bases between. The DNA for the CDR3 is TGTGCCAGCAGTTTAGGGGCGAACACTGAAGCTTTCTTT. This translates into CASSLGANTEAFF.

V and J are TRBV21-1 and TRBJ2-1; the DNA was not used to check the table's D call, TRBD1. TRBV21-1 is a pseudogene. The CDR3 is made up of 15 amino acids. The CDR3: CASQQGQGTYNEQFF. The CDR3 DNA sequence: TGTGCCAGCCAGCAGGGACAGGGGACTTACAATGAGCAGTTCTTC.

This chain joins TRBV30 and TRBJ1-6; D ambiguous. This CDR3 region has 14 residues. The V and J ends lost 1 base and 9 bases respectively, with 13 bases between them. The germline V gene encodes CDR1 GTSNPN and CDR2 SVGIG (reference sequence). This CDR3 is CAWSGAAEGSPLHF. As DNA, the CDR3 is TGTGCCTGGAGTGGCGCAGCGGAAGGTTCACCCCTCCACTTT.

The chain carries TRBV6-4 and TRBJ2-5; a weak D match, TRBD1 (6 bases). Germline CDR1 is MRHNA and CDR2 is SNTAGT. The CDR3 is 15 amino acids. V was clipped by 1 base and J by 7 bases, with 16 bases between them. The CDR3 DNA follows: TGTGCCAGCAGTGACTGGGACATACTTTTTGGGACCCAGTACTTC. Translating gives CASSDWDILFGTQYF.

The J gene is TRBJ2-3, the V gene TRBV28, with 9 nucleotides matching TRBD1. The CDR3 is 13 amino acids. Germline-derived CDR1 and CDR2 are MDHEN and SYDVKM. With 6 bases clipped from V and 6 bases from J, the junction kept 4 bases outside the gene matches. The CDR3 sequence: CASRGQGSDTQYF. In DNA, the CDR3 is TGTGCCAGCAGGGGACAGGGATCCGATACGCAGTATTTT.

The V call is TRBV5-6, the J call TRBJ1-2, with a possible D match to TRBD1 (6 bases). CDR1 is SGHDT, CDR2 YYEEEE, per germline. V was pared by 0 bases and J by 1 base, with 13 bases between. This CDR3 contains 16 residues. CDR3 DNA: TGTGCCAGCAGCTTGGACAGGGCCCTACTTAACTATGGCTACACCTTC. Translated: CASSLDRALLNYGYTF.

This clone was found once. Other DNA sequences in this sample translate to the same CDR3. V usage is TRBV28 and J usage is TRBJ1-2, with D unresolved. Trimming left V 6 bases short and J 0 bases short, with 5 bases between. The CDR3 runs to 12 residues. Germline CDR1 MDHEN, CDR2 SYDVKM. CDR3 sequence: CASSLSNYGYTF. The DNA for the CDR3 is TGTGCCAGCAGCCTGTCTAACTATGGCTACACCTTC.

This clone appeared a single time. This chain joins TRBV30 and TRBJ1-2; tentative D call: TRBD1 (6 bases). The CDR3 runs to 16 residues. Trimming shortened V by 6 bases and J by 1 base, and 21 bases separated the two germline ends. Germline V CDR1 and CDR2: GTSNPN, SVGIG (reference sequence). The CDR3 nucleotides read TGTGCCTGCAGAAGGGCTAGGGGGAACATTAACTATGGCTACACCTTC. Translating it yields CACRRARGNINYGYTF. The full variable domain, with the rest looked up from reference TRBV30 and TRBJ1-2, is SQTIHQWPATLVQPVGSPLSLECTVEGTSNPNLYWYRQAAGRGLQLLFYSVGIGQISSEVPQNLSASRPQDRQFILSSKKLLLSDSGFYLCACRRARGNINYGYTFGSGTRLTVV.

The rearrangement joins TRBV7-2 to TRBJ2-7; 8 bases align to TRBD1. Germline CDR1 SGHTA, CDR2 FQGNSA. The CDR3 is 15 residues long. V shed 2 bases, J shed 3 bases, and the junction held 6 bases outside the gene matches. The CDR3 reads CASSLQGAAVYEQYF. Written as DNA, the CDR3 is TGTGCCAGCAGCTTACAGGGGGCAGCGGTCTACGAGCAGTACTTC.

Here the CDR3 DNA reads TGTGCCAGCAGTGAACTAGATTTCTCGTACGAGCAGTACTTC. Translation gives CASSELDFSYEQYF. V usage is TRBV6-1 and J usage is TRBJ2-7; D is unclear. Germline V CDR1 and CDR2: MNHNS, SASEGT. Trimming shortened V by 2 bases and J by 4 bases, and 12 bases separated the two germline ends. The CDR3 runs 14 residues.

The V call is TRBV18, the J call TRBJ1-2; D possibly corresponds to TRBD1 (5 bases). The CDR3 runs 16 residues. Looked up from germline, CDR1 is KGHSH and CDR2 is LQKENI. V lost 3 bases, J lost 8 bases, and 22 bases lay in between. CDR3 residues: CASSPTAGHQEEGYTF. For the CDR3, the DNA is TGTGCCAGCTCACCCACGGCCGGACACCAAGAGGAGGGCTACACCTTC.

This clone was observed a few times. The gene calls are TRBV6-2 or TRBV6-3 and TRBJ1-1; D gene unclear. The length of the CDR3 is 14 residues. Germline V gene lookup returns CDR1 MNHEY and CDR2 SVGEGT. Trimming left V 0 bases short and J 8 bases short, with 13 bases between. The CDR3 nucleotides read TGTGCCAGCAGTTACTCGCCCGAGGCAGAAGAAGCTTTCTTT. It is translated as CASSYSPEAEEAFF.

This chain joins TRBV29-1 and TRBJ2-4, with a weak D call TRBD2 (7 bases). The CDR3 is made up of 16 amino acids. Looked up from germline, CDR1 is SQVTM and CDR2 is ANQGSEA. V shed 6 bases and J shed 0 bases, with 18 bases lying between them. CDR3 sequence reads: CSVQNGGAVAKNIQYF. CDR3 nucleotide sequence: TGCAGCGTCCAAAATGGGGGGGCCGTAGCCAAAAACATTCAGTACTTC.